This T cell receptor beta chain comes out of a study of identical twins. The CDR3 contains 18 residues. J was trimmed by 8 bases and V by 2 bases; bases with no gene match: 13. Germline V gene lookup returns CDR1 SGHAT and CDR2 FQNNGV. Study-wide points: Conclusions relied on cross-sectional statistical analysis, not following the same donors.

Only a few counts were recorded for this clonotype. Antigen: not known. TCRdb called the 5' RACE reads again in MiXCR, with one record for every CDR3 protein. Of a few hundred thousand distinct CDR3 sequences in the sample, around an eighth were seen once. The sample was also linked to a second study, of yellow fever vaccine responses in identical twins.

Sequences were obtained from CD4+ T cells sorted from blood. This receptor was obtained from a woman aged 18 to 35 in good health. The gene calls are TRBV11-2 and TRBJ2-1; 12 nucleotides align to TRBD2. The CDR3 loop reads CASSLRITSGGPVYEQFF. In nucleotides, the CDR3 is TGTGCCAGCAGCTTAAGGATAACTAGCGGGGGGCCGGTGTATGAGCAGTTCTTC.